The rows below give T cell receptor beta chains drawn from one sample of a study of control samples from healthy donors and cancer patients. Assay used: immunoSEQ multiplex PCR; TCRdb lists only in-frame clones, some missing. The sample consists of about 80,000 clones, more than 65% of them appearing once. The sequencing input was PBMCs. These receptors were collected from a man between 60 and 75 years old with head and neck cancer. Each CDR3 is given with its conserved first and last residue. The D gene is left open where the match is weak. Only part of the rows carry a size: once, few, many, or a class if the clone is expanded.

D	V	J	size	DNA	CDR3
-	TRBV6-5	TRBJ1-1	-	TGTGCCAGCAGTAAGGGGAGGACTGAAGCTTTCTTT	CASSKGRTEAFF
TRBD2	TRBV18	TRBJ2-7	-	TGTGCCAGCTCACCACCGGCGGGAGCAGCCTACGAGCAGTACTTC	CASSPPAGAAYEQYF
-	TRBV3-1/TRBV3-2	TRBJ2-7	-	TGTGCCAGCAGCACGGGGGATTTCAACGAGCAGTACTTC	CASSTGDFNEQYF
TRBD2	TRBV5-1	TRBJ2-1	-	TGCGCCAGCAGCTCCGGACTAGCGGGACGCCACAATGAGCAGTTCTTC	CASSSGLAGRHNEQFF
-	TRBV29-1	TRBJ2-7	-	TGCAGCGTTGGGCAGGGTTTCGGGGAGCAGTACTTC	CSVGQGFGEQYF
-	TRBV18	TRBJ1-1	-	TGTGCCAGCTCACCTGGGAACACTGAAGCTTTCTTT	CASSPGNTEAFF
TRBD1	TRBV27	TRBJ2-7	-	TGTGCCAGCAGTTTAAATTCCCTAGGGACAGGGGACTACGAGCAGTACTTC	CASSLNSLGTGDYEQYF
-	TRBV5-1	TRBJ2-5	once	TGCGCCAGCAGCTTGGTCTCAGGTGGTGAAGAGACCCAGTACTTC	CASSLVSGGEETQYF
-	TRBV29-1	TRBJ1-1	-	TGCAGCGTTGGGCAGGATGACGCTGAAGCTTTCTTT	CSVGQDDAEAFF
-	TRBV7-9	TRBJ2-7	-	TGTGCCAGCAGCTTAGGTAGCAAAACCCGGGACGAGCAGTACTTC	CASSLGSKTRDEQYF
-	TRBV7-9	TRBJ1-1	-	TGTGCCAGCGATAAAGACAACGAAGCTTTCTTT	CASDKDNEAFF
-	TRBV27	TRBJ1-2	-	TGTGCCAGCACCCCCCAACTAGGGAACTATGGCTACACCTTC	CASTPQLGNYGYTF
-	TRBV5-4	TRBJ2-2	few	TGTGCCAGCAGCTTGCGAGGGCTGAGGACCATTTTGAACACCGGGGAGCTGTTTTTT	CASSLRGLRTILNTGELFF
-	TRBV14	TRBJ2-3	-	TGTGCCAGCAGCCAAGGGGACACCCTCGGAGATACGCAGTATTTT	CASSQGDTLGDTQYF
-	TRBV18	TRBJ2-2	-	TGTGCCAGCTCCCGCACCGAACAGGGCCGGGAGCTGTTTTTT	CASSRTEQGRELFF
TRBD2	TRBV7-2	TRBJ2-3	-	TGTGCCAGCAGCTTTTTTGCGGGAGCCCTAGATACGCAGTATTTT	CASSFFAGALDTQYF
TRBD2	TRBV6-1	TRBJ2-1	medium-sized	TGTGCCAGCAGTGAAGCTCAAGCGGGGCCCTACAATGAGCAGTTCTTC	CASSEAQAGPYNEQFF
-	TRBV15	TRBJ1-4	-	TGTGCCACCAGCCCCAAGGGGGAAAAACTGTTTTTT	CATSPKGEKLFF
TRBD2	TRBV19	TRBJ2-7	-	TGTGCCAGTAGTTACTACGGGACTAGCGCCTACGAGCAGTACTTC	CASSYYGTSAYEQYF
TRBD1	TRBV19	TRBJ2-7	-	TGTGCCAGTAGGAAGCCAGGGGGTAGCTCCTACGAGCAGTACTTC	CASRKPGGSSYEQYF
-	TRBV28	TRBJ2-7	-	TGTGCCAGCAGTTTAAATTCCGCAGGGACTCGGGGGAGTCCTTACGAGCAGTACTTC	CASSLNSAGTRGSPYEQYF
-	TRBV6-5	TRBJ2-7	-	TGTGCCAGCAGTCAGGGACACCTGGGCTACGAGCAGTACTTC	CASSQGHLGYEQYF
-	TRBV5-1	TRBJ1-3	-	TGCGCCAGCAGCTCGGGGGACTCTGGAAACACCATATATTTT	CASSSGDSGNTIYF
-	TRBV21-1	TRBJ1-3	-	TGTGCCAGCAGCAAATCTAAGGCGGACTCTGGAAACACCATATATTTT	CASSKSKADSGNTIYF
-	TRBV18	TRBJ1-5	-	TGTGCCAGCTCACCACGGGGGAATAGCAATCAGCCCCAGCATTTT	CASSPRGNSNQPQHF
TRBD2	TRBV5-1	TRBJ2-3	-	TGCGCCAGCAGCTATGGACTAGCGGGAAGCGGGGCAGATACGCAGTATTTT	CASSYGLAGSGADTQYF
TRBD2	TRBV19	TRBJ2-7	-	TGTGCCAGTCGTGTGCTAGCGGGATCCTACGAGCAGTACTTC	CASRVLAGSYEQYF
-	TRBV5-6	TRBJ2-7	few	TGTGCCAGCAGCTCGGCGCGATTCACCTACGAGCAGTACTTC	CASSSARFTYEQYF
TRBD2	TRBV4-2	TRBJ2-3	few	TGTGCCAGCAGCCAAGTGGGGAATCTAGCGGGTACGCAGTATTTT	CASSQVGNLAGTQYF
-	TRBV28	TRBJ1-2	-	TGTGCCAGCAACGGGGGGACACACCTTCTAGCTAACTATGGCTACACCTTC	CASNGGTHLLANYGYTF
TRBD1	TRBV19	TRBJ2-7	-	TGTGCCAGTAGCCCCCCGGGACAGCTGTCCTACGAGCAGTACTTC	CASSPPGQLSYEQYF
-	TRBV29-1	TRBJ2-7	once	TGCAGCGTTGCTGCCCAAATGGGCGAGCAGTACTTC	CSVAAQMGEQYF
-	TRBV30	TRBJ2-7	-	TGTGCCTGGGATCGACAGGCCCTCGGGCAGTACTTC	CAWDRQALGQYF
TRBD1	TRBV4-2	TRBJ1-5	few	TGTGCCAGCAGCCTCTCGGACAGGAATAGCAATCAGCCCCAGCATTTT	CASSLSDRNSNQPQHF
-	TRBV20-1	TRBJ2-3	few	TGCAGTGCTAGTATACTAGGGGGGCCCACAGATACGCAGTATTTT	CSASILGGPTDTQYF
-	TRBV27	TRBJ2-1	-	TGTGCCAGCAGTTCCGATAGCGGAGCTTACAATGAGCAGTTCTTC	CASSSDSGAYNEQFF
-	TRBV5-1	TRBJ2-3	-	TGCGCCGGACGCCCAACGGATCTCGGCACAGATACGCAGTATTTT	CAGRPTDLGTDTQYF
TRBD2	TRBV10-3	TRBJ2-2	-	TGTGCCACCGGGGGGGAGCGGGCCGGGGAGCTGTTTTTT	CATGGERAGELFF
TRBD2	TRBV29-1	TRBJ2-7	few	TGCAGCGTCTGGGAAAGCGGGAGGGCCGACGAGCAGTACTTC	CSVWESGRADEQYF
TRBD2	TRBV10-1	TRBJ2-1	-	TGCGCCAGCAGGTCGGGACTAGCGGGAAACAATGAGCAGTTCTTC	CASRSGLAGNNEQFF
TRBD1	TRBV6-6	TRBJ2-1	-	TGTGCCAGCAGTCCCGGGGACAGGTCGCATGAGCAGTTCTTC	CASSPGDRSHEQFF
-	TRBV2	TRBJ2-3	-	TGTGCCAGCAGTGACCCCCGAGACGGGTGGTCGACACGAACAGATACGCAGTATTTT	CASSDPRDGWSTRTDTQYF
TRBD2	TRBV4-1	TRBJ2-1	few	TGCGCCAGCAGCCAACGGGACAGACCCGGGACTAGCCCTGAGCAGTTCTTC	CASSQRDRPGTSPEQFF
-	TRBV6-1	TRBJ1-4	once	TGTGCCAGCAGTGACGAGGGGGGGGCTAATGAAAAACTGTTTTTT	CASSDEGGANEKLFF
TRBD1	TRBV30	TRBJ1-4	-	TGTGCCTGGAGTCCAGGACAGGGGGGTTTCCCAACTAATGAAAAACTGTTTTTT	CAWSPGQGGFPTNEKLFF
TRBD1	TRBV6-5	TRBJ1-4	few	TGTGCCAGCAGTTCAACAGGGGCAGGAGAAAAACTGTTTTTT	CASSSTGAGEKLFF
-	TRBV9	TRBJ1-5	-	TGTGCCAGCAGCGCCGACCCATATCAGCCCCAGCATTTT	CASSADPYQPQHF
TRBD2	TRBV6-5	TRBJ2-7	-	TGTGCCAGCAGTACCCGGACTAGCGGGAGTTACGAGCAGTACTTC	CASSTRTSGSYEQYF
TRBD2	TRBV11-3	TRBJ2-1	-	TGTGCCAGCAGCACAAACCTAGCGGGGACTGGGAATGAGCAGTTCTTC	CASSTNLAGTGNEQFF
-	TRBV19	TRBJ1-1	-	TGTGCCAGTAGTAAGGGTGGGCTTTCTGAAGCTTTCTTT	CASSKGGLSEAFF
-	TRBV6-7	TRBJ1-5	-	TGTGCCAGCAGTTACGACCCCGGGAGGGATAGCAATCAGCCCCAGCATTTT	CASSYDPGRDSNQPQHF
-	TRBV9	TRBJ1-6	-	TGTGCCAGCAGCGCGGACCTCTATAATTCACCCCTCCACTTT	CASSADLYNSPLHF
TRBD1	TRBV15	TRBJ1-4	-	TGTGCCACCAGCAGAGGGACAGGGGCGGCTGAAAAACTGTTTTTT	CATSRGTGAAEKLFF
-	TRBV27	TRBJ2-1	-	TGTGCCAGCAACACAGGGTATGGGGACAATGAGCAGTTCTTC	CASNTGYGDNEQFF
-	TRBV5-4	TRBJ1-5	once	TGTGCCAGCAGCCTGGGGGGTAATGTCAGCAATCAGCCCCAGCATTTT	CASSLGGNVSNQPQHF
TRBD1	TRBV6-5	TRBJ1-2	-	TGTGCCAGCAGCGACCCGACAGGGAACTATGGCTACACCTTC	CASSDPTGNYGYTF
TRBD2	TRBV7-9	TRBJ2-1	once	TGTGCCAGCAGCGCGACTGTGACCCGGACTAGCAGGGGTGAGCAGTTCTTC	CASSATVTRTSRGEQFF
TRBD2	TRBV10-2	TRBJ2-1	-	TGCGCCAGCAGGGACTACCCTAGCGGGCCAGCCAATGAGCAGTTCTTC	CASRDYPSGPANEQFF